The 10 T cell receptor beta chains in this list originate from one sample, sequenced in a study of vaccination and CD4 T cells after COVID-19. Described treatment: approximately 9-day PBMC culture with coronavirus spike peptide pools or control peptides (ViraFEST assay). No cognate antigen is known for these TCRs. Cultured CD4+ T cell DNA underwent sequencing with the Oncomine TCR Beta short-read assay. A single record per CDR3 protein comes from TCRdb applying MiXCR to the PCR reads. The table lists roughly 12,000 distinct CDR3 sequences, about 32% of them singletons. The material sequenced was CD4+ T cells from blood, cultured in vitro, taken before SARS-CoV-2 vaccination. The origin of the receptors is a human donor who received a COVID-19 vaccine.

V is TRBV2 and J is TRBJ2-2, with TRBD1 matching 9 bases. This CDR3 is 14 amino acids long. From germline, CDR1 is SNHLY and CDR2 FYNNEI. V shed 6 bases and J 4 bases; nucleotides not matched to a gene: 3. CDR3 loop: CASRLTGGTGELFF. DNA for the CDR3: TGTGCCAGCAGACTGACAGGGGGCACCGGGGAGCTGTTTTTT.

This clonotype was seen more than once but under ten times. The genes are TRBV7-8 and TRBJ2-3; D remains ambiguous. CDR1 and CDR2 (germline): SGHVS, FQNEAQ. CDR3 size: 14 residues. V lost 1 base, J lost 1 base, and 6 bases lay in between. The CDR3 nucleotides read TGTGCCAGCAGCTTAGAGACTCGCACAGATACGCAGTATTTT. Translated: CASSLETRTDTQYF.

The sample holds a few counts of this clonotype. CDR3 region: CSARMRRVGVETQYF. The CDR3 DNA reads as TGCAGTGCTAGAATGCGCAGGGTCGGCGTAGAGACCCAGTACTTC. The gene calls are TRBV20-1 and TRBJ2-5, with D maybe TRBD1 (5 bases). Trimming removed 2 bases from V and 4 bases from J, with 17 bases in between. The CDR3 has 15 amino acids. The V gene's germline CDR1 is DFQATT and CDR2 SNEGSKA (reference sequence).

The rearrangement joins TRBV3-1 to TRBJ1-3; the D is unclear. Trimming removed 0 bases from V and 1 base from J, with 7 bases in between. CDR1 LGHDT and CDR2 YNNKEL come from the germline V gene (reference sequence). The CDR3 sequence is 15 residues long. CDR3 DNA: TGTGCCAGCAGCCAAGACCAGGAATCTGGAAACACCATATATTTT. As protein: CASSQDQESGNTIYF.

The chain recombines TRBV6-2 or TRBV6-3 with TRBJ2-3; 8 bases are shared with TRBD2. Germline CDR1 and CDR2: MNHEY and SVGEGT. The CDR3 has 15 residues. Trimming took 3 bases from V and 4 from J; bases not matched to a gene: 6. CDR3 in DNA: TGTGCCAGCAGTTATAGTAGCGGGGAATCAGATACGCAGTATTTT. It encodes CASSYSSGESDTQYF.

The chain couples TRBV10-2 to TRBJ1-5, with 11 bases aligning to TRBD1. CDR3 length equals 15 residues. J lost 1 base, V lost 6 bases, and 2 bases had no gene match. Germline CDR1 reads WSHSY; CDR2 reads SAAADI. For the CDR3, the DNA is TGCGCCAGCAGGGACAGGGGGCCAAGCAATCAGCCCCAGCATTTT. This gives the protein CASRDRGPSNQPQHF.

The gene calls are TRBV24-1 and TRBJ2-7, with D possibly matching TRBD1 (6 bases). The length of the CDR3 is 20 residues. V lost 0 bases and J 2 bases, leaving 25 bases between the germline ends. Germline lookup yields CDR1 KGHDR and CDR2 SFDVKD. The CDR3 DNA reads TGTGCCACCAGTGATTTGCGTCCTTTGGAAGACCAGGGGATGACCTACGAGCAGTACTTC. Residues: CATSDLRPLEDQGMTYEQYF.

This clonotype was picked up a small number of times. The gene calls are TRBV5-1 and TRBJ1-5, with no clear D. The germline CDR1 and CDR2 sequences are SGHRS and YFSETQ. This CDR3 has 14 residues. V gave up 0 bases and J gave up 5 bases, with 9 bases separating them. Here the CDR3 reads CASSLVSGDQPQHF. In DNA, the CDR3 is TGCGCCAGCAGCTTGGTATCGGGAGATCAGCCCCAGCATTTT.

The chain joins TRBV2 to TRBJ1-4; 10 nucleotides agree with TRBD1. The germline gives CDR1 SNHLY, CDR2 FYNNEI. The CDR3 runs to 15 residues. The J segment lost 9 bases and the V segment lost 4 bases, leaving 8 bases of the junction unmatched. For the CDR3, the DNA is TGTGCCAGCAGTGCCGGACAGGGGGGAATTAAAAAACTGTTTTTT. It translates to CASSAGQGGIKKLFF.

The chain links TRBV6-2 or TRBV6-3 to TRBJ2-1; D call uncertain. Germline CDR1 MNHEY, CDR2 SVGEGT. Trimming removed 7 bases from V and 5 bases from J, with 9 bases in between. The CDR3 runs to 12 residues. The CDR3 here is CASKADNNEQFF. The CDR3 nucleotides are TGTGCCAGCAAAGCAGACAACAATGAGCAGTTCTTC.